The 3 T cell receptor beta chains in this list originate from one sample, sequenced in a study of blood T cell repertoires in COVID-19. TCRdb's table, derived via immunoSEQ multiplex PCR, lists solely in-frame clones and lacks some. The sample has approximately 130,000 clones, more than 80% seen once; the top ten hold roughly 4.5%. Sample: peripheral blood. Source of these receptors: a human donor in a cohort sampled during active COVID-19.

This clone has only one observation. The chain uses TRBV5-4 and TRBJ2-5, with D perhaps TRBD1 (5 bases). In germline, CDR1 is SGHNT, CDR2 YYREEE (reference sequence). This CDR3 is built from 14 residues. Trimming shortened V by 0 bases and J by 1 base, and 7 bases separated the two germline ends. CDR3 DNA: TGTGCCAGCAGCTTGGGGGGCGGCCAAGAGACCCAGTACTTC. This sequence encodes CASSLGGGQETQYF.

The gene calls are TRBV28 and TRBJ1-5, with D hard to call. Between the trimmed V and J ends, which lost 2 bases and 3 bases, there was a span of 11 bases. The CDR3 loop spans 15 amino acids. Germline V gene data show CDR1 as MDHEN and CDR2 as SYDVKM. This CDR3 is CASSLSGGVNQPQHF. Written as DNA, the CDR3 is TGTGCCAGCAGTTTAAGCGGAGGAGTCAATCAGCCCCAGCATTTT.

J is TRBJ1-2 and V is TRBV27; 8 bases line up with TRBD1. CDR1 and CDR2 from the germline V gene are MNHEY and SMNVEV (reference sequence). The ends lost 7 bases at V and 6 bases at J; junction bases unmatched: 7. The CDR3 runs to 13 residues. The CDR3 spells CASIRTGSDGYTF. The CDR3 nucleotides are TGTGCCAGCATCCGGACAGGGTCGGATGGCTACACCTTC.